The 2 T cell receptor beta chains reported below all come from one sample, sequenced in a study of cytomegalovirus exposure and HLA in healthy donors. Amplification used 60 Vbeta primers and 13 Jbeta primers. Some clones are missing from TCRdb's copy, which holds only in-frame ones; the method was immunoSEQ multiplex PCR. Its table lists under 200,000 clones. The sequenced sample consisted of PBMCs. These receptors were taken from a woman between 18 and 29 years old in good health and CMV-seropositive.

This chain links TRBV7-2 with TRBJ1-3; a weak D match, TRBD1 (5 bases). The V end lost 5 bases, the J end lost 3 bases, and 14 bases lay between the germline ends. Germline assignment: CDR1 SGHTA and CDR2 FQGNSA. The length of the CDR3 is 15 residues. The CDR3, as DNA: TGTGCCAGCAGCCCCGTGGGGGGAGTTGGAAACACCATATATTTT. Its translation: CASSPVGGVGNTIYF. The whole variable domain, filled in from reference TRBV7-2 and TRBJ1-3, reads GAGVSQSPSNKVTEKGKDVELRCDPISGHTALYWYRQSLGQGLEFLIYFQGNSAPDKSGLPSDRFSAERTGGSVSTLTIQRTQQEDSAVYLCASSPVGGVGNTIYFGEGSWLTVV.

In DNA, the CDR3 is TGTGCCAGCAGCTCCAACTCCGGGGTTAGCACAGATACGCAGTATTTT. This translates into CASSSNSGVSTDTQYF. The chain links TRBV7-6 to TRBJ2-3, with a possible D match to TRBD2 (5 bases). The CDR3 is 16 amino acids. Between the trimmed V and J ends, which lost 4 bases and 0 bases, there was a span of 14 bases. CDR1 SGHVS and CDR2 FNYEAQ come from the germline V gene.